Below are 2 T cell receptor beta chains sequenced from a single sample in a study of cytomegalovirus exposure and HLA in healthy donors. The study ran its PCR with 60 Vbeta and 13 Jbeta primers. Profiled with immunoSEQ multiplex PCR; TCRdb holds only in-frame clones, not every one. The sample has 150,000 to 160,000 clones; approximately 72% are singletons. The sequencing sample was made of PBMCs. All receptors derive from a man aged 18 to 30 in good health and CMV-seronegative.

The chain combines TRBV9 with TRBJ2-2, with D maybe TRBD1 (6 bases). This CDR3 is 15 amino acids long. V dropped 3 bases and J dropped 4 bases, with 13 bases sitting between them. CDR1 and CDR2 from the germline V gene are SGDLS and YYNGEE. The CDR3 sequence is CASSATGLPTGELFF. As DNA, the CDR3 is TGTGCCAGCAGCGCCACAGGGCTACCCACCGGGGAGCTGTTTTTT.

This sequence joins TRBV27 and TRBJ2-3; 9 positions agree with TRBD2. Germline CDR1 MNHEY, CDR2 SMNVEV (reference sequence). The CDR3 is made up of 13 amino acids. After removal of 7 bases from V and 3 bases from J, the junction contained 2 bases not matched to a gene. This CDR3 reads CASIAGGTDTQYF. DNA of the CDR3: TGTGCCAGCATCGCGGGGGGGACAGATACGCAGTATTTT.